This T cell receptor (beta chain) was captured by sequencing in a study of shared clonotypes between healthy human individuals. This CDR3 is 20 amino acids long. J lost 7 bases, V lost 8 bases, and 25 bases had no gene match. Germline-derived CDR1 and CDR2 are SGHRS and YFSETQ. A CD45RA+ naive subset and a CD45RA-negative memory subset were split from CD4+ cells. Data came from immunoSEQ multiplex PCR; TCRdb stores just in-frame clones and leaves some out. This table holds over 1.4 million clones, around 97% found once. Study results and limitations: In this cohort, only blood was sampled, and tissue repertoires likely differ. Rarefaction indicated that sorted-subset sequencing remained incomplete although depth was large.

To note about this clone: Its antigen remains unknown.

The receptor comes from a man aged 25 to 40 in good health. The chain is built from TRBV5-1 and TRBJ2-2; 11 bases line up with TRBD2. Sequenced input: naive CD4+ T cells sorted from blood. Subset of the sample: CD45RA+ positively selected. The CDR3 bases are TGCGCCAGTACCTCGATGCACCTAGCGGGAGGCCCCTGGTTGGGCGGGGAGCTGTTTTTT. Protein product: CASTSMHLAGGPWLGGELFF. The variable domain in full, completed from reference TRBV5-1 and TRBJ2-2, reads KAGVTQTPRYLIKTRGQQVTLSCSPISGHRSVSWYQQTPGQGLQFLFEYFSETQRNKGNFPGRFSGRQFSNSRSEMNVSTLELGDSALYLCASTSMHLAGGPWLGGELFFGEGSRLTVL.